The 25 T cell receptor beta chains reported below all come from one sample, sequenced in a study of preoperative IRX-2 immunotherapy in early breast cancer. Clones were read by immunoSEQ multiplex PCR, and TCRdb kept only the in-frame ones, dropping some. The sample lists 43,000 or so clones; about 95% were seen once. Described treatment: preoperative locoregional IRX-2 cytokine immunotherapy. Here the sequenced sample was tumor tissue, taken after IRX-2 immunotherapy. These receptors all come from a human donor with breast cancer.

The J gene is TRBJ2-2, the V gene TRBV18; TRBD2 agrees at 9 bases. This CDR3 has 16 residues. Germline V gives CDR1 KGHSH, CDR2 LQKENI. J gave up 5 bases and V 0 bases, and 4 bases lay outside the gene matches. This CDR3 reads CASSPPGLASTGELFF. The CDR3 nucleotides read TGTGCCAGCTCACCACCGGGACTAGCCTCTACCGGGGAGCTGTTTTTT.

The genes are TRBV4-3 and TRBJ1-2, with D hard to call. Trimming removed 4 bases at V and 2 bases at J, with 11 bases between. The CDR3 has 14 residues. Looked up from germline, CDR1 is LGHNA and CDR2 is YSLEER. Here the CDR3 DNA reads TGCGCCAGCAGCCCCATAGGGCGAAACTATGGCTACACCTTC. This codes for CASSPIGRNYGYTF.

The V call is TRBV7-9, the J call TRBJ2-3; D is perhaps TRBD1 (5 bases). The CDR3 sequence is 15 residues long. The germline CDR1 and CDR2 sequences are SEHNR and FQNEAQ (reference sequence). Trimming removed 0 bases from V and 5 bases from J, with 12 bases in between. The CDR3, as DNA: TGTGCCAGCAGCTTAGCTGCAGGGTTAAAAGATACGCAGTATTTT. Protein sequence: CASSLAAGLKDTQYF.

The gene calls are TRBV5-4 and TRBJ1-3; D possibly corresponds to TRBD1 (5 bases). V was trimmed by 3 bases and J by 10 bases, leaving 14 bases between them. The V gene's germline CDR1 is SGHNT and CDR2 YYREEE (reference sequence). The length of the CDR3 is 13 residues. For the CDR3, the DNA is TGTGCCAGCAGCTCCGGGACTACCCGTACCATATATTTT. Protein product: CASSSGTTRTIYF. The full variable domain, its missing parts supplied by reference TRBV5-4 and TRBJ1-3, is ETGVTQSPTHLIKTRGQQVTLRCSSQSGHNTVSWYQQALGQGPQFIFQYYREEENGRGNFPPRFSGLQFPNYSSELNVNALELDDSALYLCASSSGTTRTIYFGEGSWLTVV.

The chain uses TRBV28 and TRBJ2-1, with a weak D call TRBD1 (6 bases). This CDR3 region has 17 residues. CDR1 is MDHEN and CDR2 is SYDVKM in the germline V gene. Between the trimmed V and J ends, which lost 5 bases and 6 bases, there was a span of 23 bases. This CDR3 reads CASSLGARRPVLNEQFF. CDR3 in DNA: TGTGCCAGCAGTCTGGGGGCCCGGAGGCCCGTTCTCAATGAGCAGTTCTTC.

Regarding this clone: A junction boundary mismatches the germline segment, possibly from a read error. V is TRBV5-1 and J is TRBJ2-1; 10 bases match TRBD1. The germline gives CDR1 SGHRS, CDR2 YFSETQ. The CDR3 extends over 16 amino acids. The CDR3 sequence: CATSPRGGTGVHEQFF. In DNA, the CDR3 is TGCGCCACCAGCCCGCGGGGCGGGACAGGGGTCCATGAGCAGTTCTTC.

The chain joins TRBV7-9 to TRBJ2-7, with D hard to call. V lost 5 bases, J lost 4 bases, and 9 bases lay in between. This CDR3 is built from 12 residues. Germline V lookup: CDR1 SEHNR, CDR2 FQNEAQ (reference sequence). The CDR3 region has the DNA TGTGCCAGCAGCCCCCGTGGATACGAGCAGTACTTC. This codes for CASSPRGYEQYF.

The chain employs TRBV2 and TRBJ2-1, with no clear D. The V and J ends lost 7 bases and 0 bases respectively, with 10 bases between them. The CDR3 spans 14 residues. CDR1 and CDR2 (germline): SNHLY, FYNNEI. The CDR3 DNA sequence: TGTGCCAGCATGGGCTCTCACTCCTACAATGAGCAGTTCTTC. Residues: CASMGSHSYNEQFF.

The chain joins TRBV19 to TRBJ1-4; D call uncertain. V lost 6 bases, J lost 0 bases, and 11 bases lay in between. The CDR3 runs to 15 residues. The V gene's germline CDR1 is LNHDA and CDR2 SQIVND (reference sequence). The CDR3 is CASSPGLTTNEKLFF. The CDR3 bases are TGTGCCAGTAGCCCCGGACTAACAACTAATGAAAAACTGTTTTTT.

J is TRBJ1-1 and V is TRBV6-5; D gene uncertain. V was cut by 2 bases and J by 3 bases, with 10 bases left in between. In germline, CDR1 is MNHEY, CDR2 SVGAGI. The CDR3 is 14 amino acids. The CDR3 is CASSYASWDTEAFF. Written as DNA, the CDR3 is TGTGCCAGCAGTTACGCAAGCTGGGACACTGAAGCTTTCTTT.

This clone was observed a single time. The rearrangement joins TRBV9 to TRBJ1-1; D might be TRBD1 (5 bases). This CDR3 has 16 amino acids. Germline CDR1 SGDLS, CDR2 YYNGEE. V lost 4 bases and J lost 0, with 16 bases in between. Here the CDR3 reads CASSPRDGLMNTEAFF. The CDR3 DNA reads as TGTGCCAGCAGCCCCCGGGACGGACTAATGAACACTGAAGCTTTCTTT.

The rearrangement uses TRBV6-1 and TRBJ2-5; no firm D call. This CDR3 has 11 amino acids. Germline lookup yields CDR1 MNHNS and CDR2 SASEGT. The V end lost 8 bases, the J end lost 0 bases, and 4 bases lay between the germline ends. The DNA for the CDR3 is TGTGCCAGCGGCAACCAAGAGACCCAGTACTTC. It translates to CASGNQETQYF.

In this sample, this clone turned up a few times. This chain connects TRBV15 to TRBJ2-6; no clear D gene. This CDR3 has 15 residues. Germline V gene lookup returns CDR1 LNHNV and CDR2 YYDKDF (reference sequence). Trimming pared 3 bases from V and 0 bases from J, leaving 6 bases between. CDR3 loop: CATSRDPSGANVLTF. In DNA, the CDR3 is TGTGCCACCAGCAGGGACCCCTCTGGGGCCAACGTCCTGACTTTC.

The chain combines TRBV9 with TRBJ2-5; D assignment may be TRBD1 or TRBD2 (5 bases each). The CDR3 has 17 residues. Germline V CDR1 and CDR2: SGDLS, YYNGEE. Trimming took 0 bases from V and 2 from J, leaving 17 bases between them. For the CDR3, the DNA is TGTGCCAGCAGCGTAGGAGACCGGGGCAGCTTACAAGAGACCCAGTACTTC. Translated, it gives CASSVGDRGSLQETQYF.

This chain links TRBV29-1 with TRBJ1-1; D is perhaps TRBD1 (6 bases). Deletions cut 6 bases from V and 2 bases from J, with 16 bases between. From germline, CDR1 is SQVTM and CDR2 ANQGSEA. CDR3 size: 14 residues. The CDR3 sequence: CSVSGGGRNTEAFF. The CDR3 bases are TGCAGCGTCTCCGGGGGGGGCCGCAACACTGAAGCTTTCTTT.

This chain uses TRBV28 with TRBJ2-7, with D possibly being TRBD2 (5 bases). CDR3 length: 12 residues. Germline V gives CDR1 MDHEN, CDR2 SYDVKM. V shed 6 bases and J shed 8 bases, with 14 bases lying between them. The CDR3 DNA sequence: TGTGCCAGCAGCCCCCGACGGAGGCAGCAGTACTTC. It codes for CASSPRRRQQYF.

The CDR3 sequence: CASSFGPFYGYTF. The DNA of the CDR3 is TGTGCCAGTAGTTTTGGGCCCTTCTATGGCTACACCTTC. This rearrangement joins TRBV19 to TRBJ1-2; D unresolved. Germline CDR1 LNHDA, CDR2 SQIVND (reference sequence). With 5 bases removed from V and 4 bases from J, the gap between germline ends came to 11 bases. The CDR3 is 13 amino acids.

V is TRBV9 and J is TRBJ2-7; D might be TRBD1 or TRBD2, each matching 7 bases. Germline CDR1 is SGDLS and CDR2 is YYNGEE. The CDR3 is 15 residues long. Trimming removed 1 base at V and 5 bases at J, with 16 bases between. CDR3 DNA sequence: TGTGCCAGCAGCGTAACAACAGGGGAGGGTCACGAGCAGTACTTC. Translated: CASSVTTGEGHEQYF.

This chain's CDR3 is CASIPDRGSGELFF. DNA for the CDR3: TGTGCCAGCATCCCGGACAGGGGGTCCGGGGAGCTGTTTTTT. The rearrangement uses TRBV6-6 and TRBJ2-2, with 10 positions matching TRBD1. Per germline, CDR1 MNHNY and CDR2 SVGAGI (reference sequence). The CDR3 is 14 amino acids. The junction had 5 bases not matched to a gene; V was cut back by 7 bases and J by 6 bases.

The chain employs TRBV7-7 and TRBJ2-2, with unresolved D. CDR3 length equals 12 residues. V was pared by 3 bases and J by 7 bases, with 6 bases between. CDR1 and CDR2 (germline): SSHAT, FNYEAQ (reference sequence). CDR3 sequence (DNA): TGTGCCAGCAGCTTCCCCGGCGGGGAGCTGTTTTTT. Translating gives CASSFPGGELFF.

The chain has TRBV5-4 and TRBJ1-1; D gene unclear. Trimming stripped 4 bases from V and 3 bases from J, with 16 bases between. Germline CDR1 reads SGHNT; CDR2 reads YYREEE (reference sequence). The CDR3 is 15 amino acids. In DNA form, the CDR3 reads TGTGCCAGCAGCCGCAGGTCGGGTAAGGACACTGAAGCTTTCTTT. Translated, it gives CASSRRSGKDTEAFF.

This sequence joins TRBV19 and TRBJ1-5, with 7 positions matching TRBD1. The CDR3 runs 13 residues. Losses at the gene ends were 3 bases for V and 5 bases for J; bases not matched to a gene: 1. The germline gives CDR1 LNHDA, CDR2 SQIVND (reference sequence). CDR3 in amino acids: CASSIRGDQPQHF. The CDR3 coding sequence is TGTGCCAGTAGTATCAGGGGGGATCAGCCCCAGCATTTT.

The chain uses TRBV19 and TRBJ2-5, with no clear D. Germline V gene data show CDR1 as LNHDA and CDR2 as SQIVND (reference sequence). There are 13 residues in the CDR3. V shed 3 bases and J shed 6 bases, with 11 bases lying between them. The CDR3 sequence: CASSISGEQTQYF. CDR3 DNA sequence: TGTGCCAGTAGTATTAGTGGGGAACAGACCCAGTACTTC.

This clone has a single count. The chain joins TRBV27 to TRBJ2-2, with a tentative D call TRBD2 (6 bases). V was trimmed by 5 bases and J by 8 bases, leaving 18 bases between them. CDR3 length equals 15 residues. Germline-derived CDR1 and CDR2 are MNHEY and SMNVEV (reference sequence). CDR3 in amino acids: CASSGGLLRAGELFF. CDR3 DNA: TGTGCCAGCAGTGGGGGACTGCTGAGAGCTGGGGAGCTGTTTTTT.

CDR3 DNA sequence: TGTGCCAGCTTCCCAGCGGAGCGTGGGGCCAACGTCCTGACTTTC. This gives the protein CASFPAERGANVLTF. This sequence joins TRBV28 and TRBJ2-6, with D perhaps matching TRBD2 (5 bases). Trimming removed 8 bases at V and 3 bases at J, with 14 bases between. CDR3 length: 15 amino acids. CDR1 is MDHEN and CDR2 is SYDVKM in the germline V gene.